A single sample is the source of the 4 T cell receptor beta chains below, sequenced in a study of blood T cells in healthy people across ages. A J-beta primer mix and a sample-barcoded 5' primer were used in a second PCR of roughly 6 to 11 cycles. TCRdb independently ran MiXCR on the 5' RACE reads; one entry per CDR3 protein. Here the sample spans 1.5 million to 2 million distinct CDR3 sequences, around 42% being singletons. Source material: blood. The receptors originated from a human donor in good health.

The chain couples TRBV20-1 to TRBJ2-3; D might be TRBD1 (6 bases). V was trimmed by 4 bases and J by 2 bases, leaving 16 bases between them. Germline loops: CDR1 DFQATT, CDR2 SNEGSKA (reference sequence). The CDR3 covers 15 residues. CDR3 protein: CSAMSIGQNTDTQYF. The CDR3 nucleotides are TGCAGTGCTATGTCAATAGGACAGAACACAGATACGCAGTATTTT.

There are a few counts of this clonotype. The gene calls are TRBV7-2 and TRBJ1-2; 12 bases map to TRBD1. This CDR3 comprises 15 residues. CDR1 SGHTA and CDR2 FQGNSA come from the germline V gene. J lost 6 bases, V lost 1 base, and 3 bases had no gene match. The CDR3 sequence: CASSLGGTGGHGYTF. CDR3 nucleotides: TGTGCCAGCAGCTTAGGCGGGACAGGGGGCCATGGCTACACCTTC.

This chain connects TRBV27 to TRBJ1-6; a weak D match, TRBD1 (5 bases). Deletions cut 6 bases from V and 14 bases from J, with 11 bases between. The CDR3 sequence is 11 residues long. CDR1 and CDR2 (germline): MNHEY, SMNVEV (reference sequence). The CDR3, as DNA: TGTGCCAGCAGCGACGGACAAACCCTCCACTTT. This translates into CASSDGQTLHF.

The V and J genes are TRBV2 and TRBJ2-1, with D perhaps TRBD1 or TRBD2 (6 bases each). Trimming cost V 3 bases and J 2 bases, with 14 bases left between them. The CDR3 totals 16 residues. CDR1 is SNHLY and CDR2 is FYNNEI in the germline V gene. The CDR3, as DNA: TGTGCCAGCAGTGACGAGGAGGGGGAGACCTACAATGAGCAGTTCTTC. It encodes CASSDEEGETYNEQFF.